The present entry profiles one T cell receptor (beta chain) with its context. Antigen: not known. Trimming took off 1 base at V and 6 bases at J, with 15 bases between the two ends. CDR1 and CDR2 from the germline V gene are MGHRA and YSYEKL. The CDR3 sequence is 15 residues long. The donors comprised healthy bone marrow donors. This entry is derived from a study of cytomegalovirus exposure and HLA in healthy donors. Study findings and constraints: A later examination showed that TCR association rates differed by HLA locus, with DRB1 most and HLA-C fewest. About 90% or about 30% of the time was how often most TCR beta V segments were productive, according to an earlier analysis.

Amplification used 60 Vbeta primers and 13 Jbeta primers. Sequenced by immunoSEQ multiplex PCR; TCRdb stores in-frame clones only, minus some. The sample lists around 130,000 clones; 70% to 90% were seen once. This TCR was recovered from a boy aged 10-17 years in good health and CMV-seronegative. Sequencing was performed on PBMCs. The chain employs TRBV4-1 and TRBJ1-1; D not resolved. The CDR3 bases are TGCGCCAGCAGCCAAGGTGACGGGAGGATAGCTGAAGCTTTCTTT. Its protein product is CASSQGDGRIAEAFF.